This entry describes one TCR beta chain. The antigen remains unidentified. The data were taken from a study of CD8 T cells in ankylosing spondylitis. Overall study findings and caveats: A TCR beta motif of under 10 highly homologous variants appeared characteristic of ankylosing spondylitis blood.

Libraries of TCR beta came from quantitative 5'-RACE with molecular barcodes. TCRdb independently ran MiXCR on the 5' RACE reads; one entry per CDR3 protein. Counted here are around 250,000 distinct CDR3 sequences, approximately 11% occurring once; the ten biggest clones make up less than 7%. The sequencing input was blood, either unsorted or a sorted T cell fraction (not recorded which). The sequence derives from a male donor with ankylosing spondylitis or in good health (not recorded which).

The CDR3 loop reads CASHPLGVNEQFF. CDR3 sequence (DNA): TGTGCCAGCCATCCGCTAGGGGTCAATGAGCAGTTCTTC. The V call is TRBV28, the J call TRBJ2-1, with D possibly matching TRBD1 (5 bases). The CDR3 has 13 residues. The V gene's germline CDR1 is MDHEN and CDR2 SYDVKM. Trimming cost V 8 bases and J 6 bases, with 14 bases left between them.